One sample yielded the 22 T cell receptor beta chains listed below, sequenced in a study of Graves' ophthalmopathy and Graves' hyperthyroidism. RNA transcripts were the template, and TCR beta CDR3 regions were amplified from them. First-round RT-PCR used HTBI primers; second-round multiplex PCR followed. TCRdb reprocessed the multiplex PCR reads with MiXCR, giving one entry per CDR3 protein. This repertoire shows about 240,000 distinct CDR3 sequences, 40% to 50% found once; its top ten account for approximately 51%. Sequenced material: peripheral blood. These receptors originate from an adult man with Graves' ophthalmopathy.

This clonotype was seen at least ten times. V usage is TRBV29-1 and J usage is TRBJ2-7; D might be TRBD1 or TRBD2, each matching 7 bases. The CDR3 contains 14 residues. Between the trimmed V and J ends, which lost 1 base and 2 bases, there was a span of 12 bases. The germline V gene has CDR1 SQVTM and CDR2 ANQGSEA. DNA for the CDR3: TGCAGCGTTGAAGGTCAGGGGGGGACCTACGAGCAGTACTTC. It translates to CSVEGQGGTYEQYF.

This clonotype was detected a few times. The V call is TRBV12-3 or TRBV12-4, the J call TRBJ1-2; D may be TRBD1 (6 bases). CDR3 length: 13 residues. V lost 4 bases to trimming and J lost 8 bases, with 14 bases between them. CDR3 nucleotides: TGTGCCAGCAGTTACTTGGACAGCTCGGGCTACACCTTC. Encoded protein: CASSYLDSSGYTF.

This clonotype was detected only a few times. The rearrangement links TRBV7-9 to TRBJ2-2, with TRBD2 as a possible D gene (6 bases). The CDR3 is 15 amino acids. Germline-derived CDR1 and CDR2 are SEHNR and FQNEAQ (reference sequence). V gave up 5 bases and J gave up 4 bases, with 14 bases separating them. In DNA form, the CDR3 reads TGTGCCAGCAGCATCTCTAGCGCGGGCACCGGGGAGCTGTTTTTT. Residues: CASSISSAGTGELFF.

The V call is TRBV29-1, the J call TRBJ1-2; a possible D gene is TRBD1 (5 bases). Deletions cut 2 bases from V and 3 bases from J, with 10 bases between. This CDR3 is 13 amino acids long. Germline V gene sequence: CDR1 SQVTM, CDR2 ANQGSEA. The DNA of the CDR3 is TGCAGCGTTGAACCCGGGGCACACTATGGCTACACCTTC. Translating gives CSVEPGAHYGYTF.

This clonotype has just a few counts. The chain employs TRBV5-1 and TRBJ1-2; D unresolved. Germline V lookup: CDR1 SGHRS, CDR2 YFSETQ. Trimming left V 4 bases short and J 4 bases short, with 5 bases between. This CDR3 has 11 amino acids. The CDR3 DNA sequence: TGCGCCAGCAGCGGAGCCTATGGCTACACCTTC. Its translation: CASSGAYGYTF.

The gene calls are TRBV6-5 and TRBJ2-6; TRBD2 aligns across 7 bases. V trimming: 2 bases; J trimming: 0 bases; junction bases outside the gene matches: 7. The CDR3 is 18 amino acids. Germline CDR1 reads MNHEY; CDR2 reads SVGAGI. The CDR3 region is CASSYKRGTPSGANVLTF. The CDR3 DNA follows: TGTGCCAGCAGTTACAAGCGGGGAACCCCCTCTGGGGCCAACGTCCTGACTTTC.

This CDR3 reads CASSQGQQMGNTIYF. The CDR3 DNA follows: TGCGCCAGCAGCCAAGGGCAGCAAATGGGAAACACCATATATTTT. The chain has TRBV5-1 and TRBJ1-3; D gene ambiguous. This CDR3 is built from 15 residues. V was shortened by 4 bases and J by 4 bases, with 15 bases between the two germline ends. From germline, CDR1 is SGHRS and CDR2 YFSETQ.

The gene calls are TRBV13 and TRBJ1-2; 8 nucleotides agree with TRBD1. Losses at the gene ends were 5 bases for V and 5 bases for J; bases not matched to a gene: 10. Germline V gene lookup returns CDR1 PRHDT and CDR2 FYEKMQ (reference sequence). The CDR3 covers 15 residues. The DNA of the CDR3 is TGTGCCAGCAGCCCACGCAGGACAGGGTTATATGGCTACACCTTC. Translated, it gives CASSPRRTGLYGYTF.

The chain uses TRBV7-2 and TRBJ2-7, with D possibly being TRBD2 (6 bases). V lost 10 bases and J 2 bases, leaving 12 bases between the germline ends. Germline CDR1 reads SGHTA; CDR2 reads FQGNSA. The CDR3 consists of 12 residues. CDR3 region: CAIVDYTYEQYF. CDR3 nucleotides: TGTGCCATCGTGGACTATACCTACGAGCAGTACTTC.

The chain combines TRBV19 with TRBJ1-2; D is undetermined. CDR1 LNHDA and CDR2 SQIVND come from the germline V gene (reference sequence). The CDR3 covers 14 residues. The V and J ends lost 0 bases and 4 bases respectively, with 9 bases between them. The CDR3 sequence is CASSIEEGSYGYTF. CDR3 DNA: TGTGCCAGTAGTATAGAGGAGGGATCCTATGGCTACACCTTC. The variable domain in full, completed from reference TRBV19 and TRBJ1-2, reads DGGITQSPKYLFRKEGQNVTLSCEQNLNHDAMYWYRQDPGQGLRLIYYSQIVNDFQKGDIAEGYSVSREKKESFPLTVTSAQKNPTAFYLCASSIEEGSYGYTFGSGTRLTVV.

The chain is built from TRBV7-6 and TRBJ2-5, with a possible D match to TRBD1 (6 bases). The CDR3 consists of 14 residues. Germline V gene sequence: CDR1 SGHVS, CDR2 FNYEAQ. V was trimmed by 5 bases and J by 1 base, leaving 11 bases between them. In nucleotides, the CDR3 is TGTGCCAGCAGCCTAGGACAGTCCCAAGAGACCCAGTACTTC. Its translation: CASSLGQSQETQYF.

The genes are TRBV2 and TRBJ2-7; maybe TRBD2 (5 bases). Trimming pared 8 bases from V and 6 bases from J, leaving 11 bases between. The CDR3 has 11 residues. Germline CDR1 SNHLY, CDR2 FYNNEI. The CDR3, as DNA: TGTGCCAGCTGGCAACGGGGCGAGCAGTACTTC. Encoded protein: CASWQRGEQYF.

This chain joins TRBV6-5 and TRBJ2-7, with TRBD2 matching 9 bases. V shed 9 bases, J shed 6 bases, and the junction held 15 bases outside the gene matches. The CDR3 is 15 amino acids. CDR1 is MNHEY and CDR2 is SVGAGI in the germline V gene. DNA for the CDR3: TGTGCCAGTCGTTTGTCAGCGGGAGGCCGCCGCGAGCAGTACTTC. Protein: CASRLSAGGRREQYF.

This chain joins TRBV24-1 and TRBJ2-2, with D uncertain. Trimming pared 4 bases from V and 5 bases from J, leaving 7 bases between. CDR1 KGHDR and CDR2 SFDVKD come from the germline V gene. The CDR3 contains 13 residues. CDR3 in amino acids: CATSDPRTGELFF. CDR3 nucleotides: TGTGCCACCAGTGACCCTCGGACCGGGGAGCTGTTTTTT.

The chain is built from TRBV5-4 and TRBJ2-7, with D possibly TRBD2 on 6 matching bases. This CDR3 region has 14 residues. The V gene lost 4 bases and the J gene lost 7 bases, with 18 bases spanning the gap. The germline gives CDR1 SGHNT, CDR2 YYREEE (reference sequence). CDR3 region: CASSPAGSTREQYF. The CDR3 DNA reads as TGTGCCAGCAGCCCTGCCGGGAGTACGAGGGAGCAGTACTTC.

This clonotype was counted once. This sequence may be a read error, since a much larger clone differs from it by one base. Here the CDR3 omits its conserved ending phenylalanine or tryptophan, so a read error is the likely source. This chain links TRBV7-2 with TRBJ1-2; possibly TRBD1 for D (5 bases). Germline loops: CDR1 SGHTA, CDR2 FQGNSA. The CDR3 has 13 residues. V was shortened by 1 base and J by 8 bases, with 11 bases between the two germline ends. The CDR3 here is CASSLGLRGGYTL. CDR3 coding DNA: TGTGCCAGCAGCTTAGGGCTACGGGGGGGCTACACCCTC.

The table lists this clonotype with a few counts. The CDR3 is CASSVDSAPNSPLHF. DNA of the CDR3: TGTGCCAGCAGCGTGGACAGCGCACCGAATTCACCCCTCCACTTT. The gene calls are TRBV9 and TRBJ1-6; maybe TRBD1 (6 bases). Trimming took off 2 bases at V and 7 bases at J, with 13 bases between the two ends. The CDR3 extends over 15 amino acids. Germline CDR1 is SGDLS and CDR2 is YYNGEE.

V is TRBV5-8 and J is TRBJ2-2; tentative D call: TRBD2 (5 bases). Germline CDR1 SGHTS, CDR2 YDEGEE. The V and J ends lost 4 bases and 5 bases respectively, with 9 bases between them. The CDR3 runs to 13 residues. In DNA, the CDR3 is TGTGCCAGCAGCCCAAGGAGGACCGGGGAGCTGTTTTTT. It encodes CASSPRRTGELFF.

This sequence joins TRBV7-6 and TRBJ2-7; 14 positions agree with TRBD2. Germline V gene lookup returns CDR1 SGHVS and CDR2 FNYEAQ. V gave up 8 bases and J gave up 4 bases; unmatched junction bases: 10. This CDR3 comprises 16 residues. CDR3 in amino acids: CASSPSGTSGSYEQYF. DNA of the CDR3: TGTGCCAGCTCACCCTCAGGGACTAGCGGGAGTTACGAGCAGTACTTC.

The chain joins TRBV5-8 to TRBJ1-5; D is unresolved. CDR1 SGHTS and CDR2 YDEGEE come from the germline V gene. The CDR3 loop spans 15 amino acids. Deletions cut 3 bases from V and 1 base from J, with 11 bases between. The chain's CDR3 is CASSSFRRSNQPQHF. The CDR3 DNA follows: TGTGCCAGCAGCTCTTTCCGTAGGAGCAATCAGCCCCAGCATTTT.

The gene calls are TRBV5-6 and TRBJ2-2; D assignment may be TRBD1 or TRBD2 (5 bases each). This CDR3 has 14 amino acids. Trimming removed 4 bases at V and 1 base at J, with 8 bases between. CDR1 and CDR2 from the germline V gene are SGHDT and YYEEEE. The CDR3 here is CASSRDLNTGELFF. The CDR3 DNA reads TGTGCCAGCAGCCGGGACCTGAACACCGGGGAGCTGTTTTTT.

This clonotype was observed at least ten times. The chain is built from TRBV7-7 and TRBJ2-5; 13 bases map to TRBD2. CDR3 length: 13 residues. Germline V gene data show CDR1 as SSHAT and CDR2 as FNYEAQ (reference sequence). This chain's CDR3 is CATSGGAVETQYF. The DNA for the CDR3 is TGTGCTACTAGCGGGGGGGCGGTAGAGACCCAGTACTTC. Based on the CDR3 plus reference TRBV7-7 and TRBJ2-5, the full variable domain is GAGVSQSPRYKVTKRGQDVTLRCDPISSHATLYWYQQALGQGPEFLTYFNYEAQPDKSGLPSDRFSAERPEGSISTLTIQRTEQRDSAMYRCATSGGAVETQYFGPGTRLLVL.